This T cell receptor beta chain was captured in a study of cytomegalovirus exposure and HLA in healthy donors. CDR1 is LGHNA, CDR2 YNFKEQ, per germline. The CDR3 is made up of 14 amino acids. V was shortened by 6 bases and J by 9 bases, with 18 bases between the two germline ends. It was with 60 Vbeta and 13 Jbeta primers that the PCR ran. Data came from immunoSEQ multiplex PCR; TCRdb stores just in-frame clones and leaves some out. This table holds more than 75,000 clones, 85% to 90% found once. The V and J genes are TRBV4-2 and TRBJ2-1, with D possibly being TRBD2 (6 bases). Sequencing was carried out using PBMCs. This receptor was obtained from a man aged 18 to 30 in good health and CMV-seronegative. The CDR3 region is CASSPENRGSEQFF. For the CDR3, the DNA is TGTGCCAGCAGTCCGGAGAACCGGGGGAGTGAGCAGTTCTTC.